The clone carrying this T cell receptor beta chain was counted many times. Its antigen remains unidentified. Via MiXCR, TCRdb re-called the 5' RACE reads, giving one row per CDR3 protein. The profile shows hundreds of thousands of distinct CDR3 sequences, 21% of them singletons. The data originate from a study of identical twins. Study-level findings and limits: Twins' surplus sharing was weaker for beta out-of-frame sequences.

The germline V gene has CDR1 LGHDT and CDR2 YNNKEL (reference sequence). This CDR3 has 15 amino acids. The trim removed 1 base at V and 6 bases at J, leaving 7 bases unmatched. This same sample was also part of a study on T cells expressing NK-cell markers. Per that study: Each TCR beta repertoire originated in sorted T cells that were CD3+CD56+NKG2C+, CD3+CD56+NKG2C- or CD3+CD56-NKG2C+. With an anti-gamma-delta TCR antibody, sorting in several experiments was kept to alpha-beta TCR T cells.

The sequencing input was PBMCs. V and J are TRBV3-1 and TRBJ2-7; 9 positions match TRBD1. This receptor was obtained from a woman between 18 and 29 years old in good health. The CDR3 coding sequence is TGTGCCAGCAGCCAAGGGACAGGGGTTTCCCGCGAGCAGTACTTC. Residues: CASSQGTGVSREQYF.